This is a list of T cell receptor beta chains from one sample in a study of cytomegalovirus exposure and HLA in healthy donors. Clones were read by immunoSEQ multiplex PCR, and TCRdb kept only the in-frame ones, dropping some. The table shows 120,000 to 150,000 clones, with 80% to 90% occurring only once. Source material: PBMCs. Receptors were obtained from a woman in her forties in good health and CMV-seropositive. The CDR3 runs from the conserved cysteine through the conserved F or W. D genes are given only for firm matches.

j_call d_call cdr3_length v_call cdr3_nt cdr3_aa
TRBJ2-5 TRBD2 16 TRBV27 TGTGCCAGCAGTTTATTAGCGGGGGAGTACCAAGAGACCCAGTACTTC CASSLLAGEYQETQYF
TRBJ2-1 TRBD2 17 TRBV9 TGTGCCAGCAGCACCCTCTCAGCGGGGGGGTCCTACAATGAGCAGTTCTTC CASSTLSAGGSYNEQFF
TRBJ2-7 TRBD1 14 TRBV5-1 TGCGCCAGCAGTCCCGGGACAGGGGCCTACGAGCAGTACTTC CASSPGTGAYEQYF
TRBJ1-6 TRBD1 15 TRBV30 TGTGCCTGGAGTCCAACAGGGGCTTATAATTCACCCCTCCACTTT CAWSPTGAYNSPLHF
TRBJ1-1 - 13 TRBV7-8 TGTGCCAGCAGCGCCGGGTGGCATACTGAAGCTTTCTTT CASSAGWHTEAFF
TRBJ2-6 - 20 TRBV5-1 TGCGCCAGCAGCTTGGTGTTGGCCGAGGAGGCCTTCTCTGGGGCCAACGTCCTGACTTTC CASSLVLAEEAFSGANVLTF
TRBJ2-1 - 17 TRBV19 TGTGCCAGTAGTATGGGTCGGGGGAGAAGCTCCTACAATGAGCAGTTCTTC CASSMGRGRSSYNEQFF
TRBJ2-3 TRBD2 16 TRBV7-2 TGTGCCAGCAGCCCCCCCAGCGGGGGGGCCTTAGATACGCAGTATTTT CASSPPSGGALDTQYF
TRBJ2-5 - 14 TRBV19 TGTGCCAGTAGTATTCTCAGGTTCTCTGAGACCCAGTACTTC CASSILRFSETQYF
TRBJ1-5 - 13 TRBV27 TGTGCCAGCAGTTTAAACAGTTATCAGCCCCAGCATTTT CASSLNSYQPQHF